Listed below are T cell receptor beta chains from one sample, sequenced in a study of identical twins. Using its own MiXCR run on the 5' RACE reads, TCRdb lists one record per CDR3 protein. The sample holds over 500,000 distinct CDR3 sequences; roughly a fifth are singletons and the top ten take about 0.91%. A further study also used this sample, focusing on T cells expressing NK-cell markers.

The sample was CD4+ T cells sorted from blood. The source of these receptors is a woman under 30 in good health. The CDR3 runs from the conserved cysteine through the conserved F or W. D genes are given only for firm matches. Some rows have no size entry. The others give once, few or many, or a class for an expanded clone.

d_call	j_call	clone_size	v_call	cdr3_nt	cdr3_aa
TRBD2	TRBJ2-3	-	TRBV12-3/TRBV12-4	TGTGCCAGCGTACCTAGCGGGGGCCTCACAGATACGCAGTATTTT	CASVPSGGLTDTQYF
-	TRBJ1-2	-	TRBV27	TGTGCCAGCAGTTTAAGACTGACAGCGGCCCAGGGTTATGGCTACACCTTC	CASSLRLTAAQGYGYTF
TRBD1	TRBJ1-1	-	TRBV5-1	TGCGCCAGCAGCTTGACAGGGGTGGGCACTGAAGCTTTCTTT	CASSLTGVGTEAFF
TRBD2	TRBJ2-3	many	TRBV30	TGTGCCAGAATGGGAGCGGGACTAGATACGCAGTATTTT	CARMGAGLDTQYF
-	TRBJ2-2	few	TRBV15	TGTGCCACCAGCCCCAAGAGAAGGCAGGGCGCCGGGGAGCTGTTTTTT	CATSPKRRQGAGELFF
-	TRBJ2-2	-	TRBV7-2	TGTGCCAGCAGCTTAGGTCTAAGCTACACCGGGGAGCTGTTTTTT	CASSLGLSYTGELFF
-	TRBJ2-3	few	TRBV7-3	TGTGCCAGCAGTACCCGCCAGAGTAGCACAGATACGCAGTATTTT	CASSTRQSSTDTQYF
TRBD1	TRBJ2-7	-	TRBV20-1	TGCAGTGCTGCAGATTCGGACAGGGTTTACGAGCAGTACTTC	CSAADSDRVYEQYF
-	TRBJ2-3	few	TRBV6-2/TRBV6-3	TGTGCCAGCAGTTACAGGGGATATACGCAGTATTTT	CASSYRGYTQYF
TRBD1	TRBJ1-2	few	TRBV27	TGTGCCAGCAGTCCCACTCCGCAGGGGGCAAACTATGGCTACACCTTC	CASSPTPQGANYGYTF
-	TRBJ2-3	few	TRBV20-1	TGCAGTGCCCTTAACAGGGAAGTCACAGATACGCAGTATTTT	CSALNREVTDTQYF
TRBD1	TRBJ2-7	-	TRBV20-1	TGCAGTGCTTTAAAAGGGACAGGAGATTACGAGCAGTACTTC	CSALKGTGDYEQYF
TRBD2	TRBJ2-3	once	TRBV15	TGTGCCACCAGCAGTGGGACTAGCAGTCCAACAGATACGCAGTATTTT	CATSSGTSSPTDTQYF
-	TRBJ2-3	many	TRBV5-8	TGTGCCAGCAGCTTGGCATCTGAGCTCCTCCATACGCAGTATTTT	CASSLASELLHTQYF
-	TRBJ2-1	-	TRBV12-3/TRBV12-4	TGTGCCAGCAGTTTAAGGGAGGTCAGGGACAATGAGCAGTTCTTC	CASSLREVRDNEQFF
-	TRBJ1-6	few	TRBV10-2	TGCGCCAGCAGCGAGGGTGGGACCTCCAATTCACCCCTCCACTTT	CASSEGGTSNSPLHF
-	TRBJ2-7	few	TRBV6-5	TGTGCCAGCAGTTACTCTCAAGGTGGGGGATACGAGCAGTACTTC	CASSYSQGGGYEQYF
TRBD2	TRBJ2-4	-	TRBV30	TGTGCCTGGAGTGTAGGGAGGGTTCGGGGCATTCAGTACTTC	CAWSVGRVRGIQYF
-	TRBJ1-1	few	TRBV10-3	TGTGCCATCAGTGATCGTACAGGGAACACTGAAGCTTTCTTT	CAISDRTGNTEAFF
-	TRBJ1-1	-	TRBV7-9	TGTGCCAGCAGCCCGGTCGGGAGATTGAACACTGAAGCTTTCTTT	CASSPVGRLNTEAFF
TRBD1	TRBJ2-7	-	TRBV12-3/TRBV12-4	TGTGCCGGCAGTTGGAAGGACAGGGGCTACGAGCAGTACTTC	CAGSWKDRGYEQYF
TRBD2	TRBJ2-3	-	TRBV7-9	TGTGCCAGCAGCTTATTTGGGGGAGGGCTGACAGATACGCAGTATTTT	CASSLFGGGLTDTQYF
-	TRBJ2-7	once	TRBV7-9	TGTGCCAGCAGCTTAGACATATCTTACGAGCAGTACTTC	CASSLDISYEQYF
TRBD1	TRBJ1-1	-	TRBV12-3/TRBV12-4	TGTGCCAGCAGTTCTCGGACAGGGGCGGACACTGAAGCTTTCTTT	CASSSRTGADTEAFF
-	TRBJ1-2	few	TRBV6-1	TGTGCCAGCAGTAGCCTTGTTGTGTATGGCTACACCTTC	CASSSLVVYGYTF
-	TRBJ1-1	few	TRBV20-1	TGCAGTGCTAGAGGGACCGGGGGATTGAACACTGAAGCTTTCTTT	CSARGTGGLNTEAFF